This entry lists 14 T cell receptor beta chains sequenced from one sample in a study of blood T cell repertoires in COVID-19. Sequencing used immunoSEQ multiplex PCR; TCRdb keeps in-frame clones, though not all of them. The sample holds about 210,000 clones; roughly four fifths are singletons and the top ten take less than 15%. Sequencing input: peripheral blood. These receptors came from a woman aged 40 to 49 with acute or convalescent COVID-19.

The chain is built from TRBV2 and TRBJ2-1, with no clear D. CDR1 is SNHLY, CDR2 FYNNEI, per germline. This CDR3 has 16 residues. Trimming pared 3 bases from V and 2 bases from J, leaving 14 bases between. Here the CDR3 reads CASSDPRSFPYNEQFF. DNA for the CDR3: TGTGCCAGCAGTGATCCTAGGTCCTTCCCCTACAATGAGCAGTTCTTC.

This CDR3 reads CAWSFGTSETQYF. CDR3 coding DNA: TGTGCCTGGAGTTTCGGGACTTCGGAGACCCAGTACTTC. The V and J genes are TRBV30 and TRBJ2-5; D might be TRBD2 (6 bases). The V end was cut by 2 bases, the J end by 5 bases, with 12 bases between. The length of the CDR3 is 13 residues. The germline gives CDR1 GTSNPN, CDR2 SVGIG (reference sequence).

The genes are TRBV7-3 and TRBJ2-1, with a tentative D call TRBD2 (5 bases). V lost 5 bases to trimming and J lost 7 bases, with 15 bases between them. Per germline, CDR1 SGHTA and CDR2 FQGTGA. CDR3 size: 14 residues. The CDR3 spells CASSVGTSRNEQFF. Written as DNA, the CDR3 is TGTGCCAGCAGCGTCGGTACTAGTAGGAATGAGCAGTTCTTC.

J is TRBJ2-2 and V is TRBV2, with D perhaps TRBD2 (6 bases). The V gene lost 7 bases and the J gene lost 1 base, with 16 bases spanning the gap. CDR3 length: 16 amino acids. Germline-derived CDR1 and CDR2 are SNHLY and FYNNEI. Here the CDR3 DNA reads TGTGCCAGCACCGGAAGTTCCGGGAGGAACACCGGGGAGCTGTTTTTT. Translated, it gives CASTGSSGRNTGELFF.

This rearrangement joins TRBV7-8 to TRBJ2-5; 9 nucleotides align to TRBD2. The CDR3 is 15 amino acids. J gave up 4 bases and V 5 bases, and 8 bases lay outside the gene matches. Germline V gives CDR1 SGHVS, CDR2 FQNEAQ. This chain's CDR3 is CASSRGTSLRETQYF. CDR3 nucleotides: TGTGCCAGCAGCCGGGGGACTAGCTTAAGAGAGACCCAGTACTTC.

The chain uses TRBV4-1 and TRBJ2-3, with D perhaps TRBD2 (6 bases). V was pared by 5 bases and J by 1 base, with 10 bases between. The CDR3 sequence is 14 residues long. Per the germline V gene, CDR1 is MGHRA and CDR2 is YSYEKL. Written as DNA, the CDR3 is TGCGCCAGCAGCGGGGACTTCGGCACAGATACGCAGTATTTT. It codes for CASSGDFGTDTQYF.

The rearrangement joins TRBV19 to TRBJ1-1, with 10 positions matching TRBD1. The CDR3 is made up of 15 amino acids. Trimming at V came to 8 bases and at J to 3 bases, leaving 9 bases not matched to a gene. CDR1 LNHDA and CDR2 SQIVND come from the germline V gene (reference sequence). CDR3 region: CASRRDRGQDTEAFF. CDR3 nucleotide sequence: TGTGCCAGTCGCCGGGACAGGGGACAAGACACTGAAGCTTTCTTT.

This clone was detected only once. V gene TRBV6-6 combines with J gene TRBJ2-3; the match to TRBD2 covers 14 bases. The CDR3 covers 16 residues. Germline-derived CDR1 and CDR2 are MNHNY and SVGAGI (reference sequence). J was trimmed by 4 bases and V by 5 bases; bases with no gene match: 5. The CDR3 spells CASSRLAGGRADTQYF. The CDR3 DNA reads as TGTGCCAGCAGTCGACTAGCGGGAGGGCGGGCAGATACGCAGTATTTT.

The CDR3 here is CASSLTLAGGETQYF. The CDR3 nucleotides are TGCGCCAGCAGCTTGACCCTAGCGGGGGGTGAGACCCAGTACTTC. The chain employs TRBV5-1 and TRBJ2-5, with 11 bases that match TRBD2. From germline, CDR1 is SGHRS and CDR2 YFSETQ. V shed 1 base and J 5 bases; nucleotides not matched to a gene: 4. CDR3 length: 15 amino acids. Drawing the rest from reference TRBV5-1 and TRBJ2-5, the complete variable domain is KAGVTQTPRYLIKTRGQQVTLSCSPISGHRSVSWYQQTPGQGLQFLFEYFSETQRNKGNFPGRFSGRQFSNSRSEMNVSTLELGDSALYLCASSLTLAGGETQYFGPGTRLLVL.

The rearrangement uses TRBV7-2 and TRBJ2-7, with 10 bases that match TRBD2. V lost 5 bases, J lost 0 bases, and 7 bases stayed unmatched. This CDR3 is 16 amino acids long. Per germline, CDR1 SGHTA and CDR2 FQGNSA. The CDR3 DNA sequence: TGTGCCAGCAGCGCTAGCGGGAGTTTCAGCTCCTACGAGCAGTACTTC. Its translation: CASSASGSFSSYEQYF. The whole variable domain, remainder taken from reference TRBV7-2 and TRBJ2-7, is GAGVSQSPSNKVTEKGKDVELRCDPISGHTALYWYRQSLGQGLEFLIYFQGNSAPDKSGLPSDRFSAERTGGSVSTLTIQRTQQEDSAVYLCASSASGSFSSYEQYFGPGTRLTVT.

The genes are TRBV21-1 and TRBJ2-1; TRBD1 was called by the table and not checked on the DNA. TRBV21-1 is termed a pseudogene. This CDR3 has 18 amino acids. The CDR3 is CASPGPLTGGRRLSGQFF. In DNA form, the CDR3 reads TGTGCCAGCCCCGGACCTTTAACAGGGGGCAGGCGTCTTAGCGGGCAGTTCTTC.

V usage is TRBV6-5 and J usage is TRBJ2-3; 7 bases match TRBD1. The CDR3 is 12 residues long. V shed 10 bases and J 0 bases; nucleotides not matched to a gene: 1. CDR1 MNHEY and CDR2 SVGAGI come from the germline V gene. CDR3 protein: CAIQGSTDTQYF. In DNA, the CDR3 is TGTGCCATACAGGGGAGCACAGATACGCAGTATTTT.

The table lists this clone with a count of one. V is TRBV6-1 and J is TRBJ2-7, with 7 positions matching TRBD1. V lost 5 bases, J lost 7 bases, and 8 bases stayed unmatched. The CDR3 has 13 residues. Germline V gene sequence: CDR1 MNHNS, CDR2 SASEGT. The CDR3 reads CASSRDRQREQYF. In DNA, the CDR3 is TGTGCCAGCAGTAGGGACAGACAGCGGGAGCAGTACTTC.

V is TRBV24-1 and J is TRBJ2-4; TRBD1 agrees at 7 bases. Germline V gene sequence: CDR1 KGHDR, CDR2 SFDVKD. Trimming at V came to 2 bases and at J to 6 bases, leaving 6 bases not matched to a gene. This CDR3 is built from 15 residues. The CDR3: CATSDSTDRVNIQYF. Here the CDR3 DNA reads TGTGCCACCAGTGATTCAACCGACAGGGTAAACATTCAGTACTTC.